Included here is one TCR beta chain sequence, with context. Its antigen is not identified. The treatment here: roughly 18 received Ad26.COV2.S at low or high dose, single or two shots; about five received placebo; per-sample allocation not given. Following the first vaccine or placebo injection, samples were taken on day 63. Assay: immunoSEQ multiplex PCR; the TCRdb copy retains only in-frame clones and omits some. The sample consists of about 420,000 clones, approximately 88% of them appearing once. This record belongs to a study of Ad26.COV2.S vaccination and SARS-CoV-2 variants. Germline lookup yields CDR1 MGHDK and CDR2 SYGVNS. V was pared by 2 bases and J by 3 bases, with 10 bases between. This CDR3 has 14 residues. Points from the study as a whole: Recipients of either vaccine or placebo displayed similar breadth of non-spike TCRs. Using TCR breadth and depth analyses may have led to underestimated total T cell responses.

The chain is built from TRBV25-1 and TRBJ2-5; maybe TRBD1 (5 bases). The clonotype was recovered from a person between 18 and 59 years old who received the Ad26.COV2.S COVID-19 vaccine or a placebo. The specimen comprised peripheral blood, sampled in a trial of Ad26.COV2.S vaccine versus placebo. CDR3 amino acids: CASSEGAGEETQYF. The DNA of the CDR3 is TGTGCCAGCAGTGAAGGGGCTGGAGAAGAGACCCAGTACTTC.